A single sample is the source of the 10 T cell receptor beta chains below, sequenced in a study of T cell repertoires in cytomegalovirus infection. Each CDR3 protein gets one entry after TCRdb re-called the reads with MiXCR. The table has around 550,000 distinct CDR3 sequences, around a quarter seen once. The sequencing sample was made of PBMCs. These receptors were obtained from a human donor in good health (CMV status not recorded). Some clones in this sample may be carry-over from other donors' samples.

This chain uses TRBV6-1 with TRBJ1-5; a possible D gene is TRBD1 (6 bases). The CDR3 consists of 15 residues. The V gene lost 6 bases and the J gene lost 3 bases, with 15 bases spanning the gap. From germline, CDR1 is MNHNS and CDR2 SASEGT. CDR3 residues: CASRGGGQINQPQHF. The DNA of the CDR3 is TGTGCCAGCAGGGGGGGGGGACAAATCAATCAGCCCCAGCATTTT.

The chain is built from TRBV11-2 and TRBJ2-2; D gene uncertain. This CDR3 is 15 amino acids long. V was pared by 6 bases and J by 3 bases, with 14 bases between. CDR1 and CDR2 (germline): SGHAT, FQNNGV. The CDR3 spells CASRPIRSDTGELFF. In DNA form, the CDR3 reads TGTGCCAGCAGACCAATACGGAGCGACACCGGGGAGCTGTTTTTT.

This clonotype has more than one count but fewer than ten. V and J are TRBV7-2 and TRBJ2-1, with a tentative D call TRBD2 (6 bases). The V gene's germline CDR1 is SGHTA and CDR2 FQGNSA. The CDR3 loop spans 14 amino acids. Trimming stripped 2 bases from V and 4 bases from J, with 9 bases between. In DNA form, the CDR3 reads TGTGCCAGCAGCTTACCCGGGGGTTACAATGAGCAGTTCTTC. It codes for CASSLPGGYNEQFF.

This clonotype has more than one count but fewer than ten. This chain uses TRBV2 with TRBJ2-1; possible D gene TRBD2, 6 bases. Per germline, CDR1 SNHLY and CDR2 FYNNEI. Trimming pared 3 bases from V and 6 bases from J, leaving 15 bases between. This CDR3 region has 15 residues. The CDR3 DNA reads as TGTGCCAGCAGTGAGGGACCGCGGGGACGCAATGAGCAGTTCTTC. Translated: CASSEGPRGRNEQFF.

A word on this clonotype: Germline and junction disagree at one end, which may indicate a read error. The CDR3 nucleotides read TGCAGCGTCGAAGGCGGCGTTGGCACAGATACGCAGTATTTT. It is translated as CSVEGGVGTDTQYF. The chain is built from TRBV29-1 and TRBJ2-3; D is unclear. The CDR3 spans 14 residues. Looked up from germline, CDR1 is SQVTM and CDR2 is ANQGSEA.

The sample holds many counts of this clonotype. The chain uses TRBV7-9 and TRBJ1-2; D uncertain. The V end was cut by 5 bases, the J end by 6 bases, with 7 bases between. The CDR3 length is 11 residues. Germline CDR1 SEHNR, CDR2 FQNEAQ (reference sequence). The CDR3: CASSHIHGYTF. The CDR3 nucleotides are TGTGCCAGCAGCCATATACATGGCTACACCTTC.

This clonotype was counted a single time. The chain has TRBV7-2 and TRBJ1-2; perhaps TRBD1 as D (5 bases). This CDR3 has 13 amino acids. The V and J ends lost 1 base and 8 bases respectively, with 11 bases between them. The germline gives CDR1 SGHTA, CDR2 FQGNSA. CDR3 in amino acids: CASSLDGGRGYTF. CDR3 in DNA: TGTGCCAGCAGCTTAGACGGGGGTCGAGGCTACACCTTC.

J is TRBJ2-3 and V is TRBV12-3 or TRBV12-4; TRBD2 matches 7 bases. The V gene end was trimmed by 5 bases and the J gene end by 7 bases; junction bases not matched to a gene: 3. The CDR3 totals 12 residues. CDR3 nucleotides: TGTGCCAGCAGTAGGGACTATTATACGCAGTATTTT. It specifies CASSRDYYTQYF.

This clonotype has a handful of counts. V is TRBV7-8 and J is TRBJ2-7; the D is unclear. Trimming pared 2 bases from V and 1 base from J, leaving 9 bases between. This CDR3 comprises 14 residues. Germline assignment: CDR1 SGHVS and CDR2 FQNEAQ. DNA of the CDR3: TGTGCCAGCAGCTTAACCAGGCGATCCTACGAGCAGTACTTC. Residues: CASSLTRRSYEQYF.

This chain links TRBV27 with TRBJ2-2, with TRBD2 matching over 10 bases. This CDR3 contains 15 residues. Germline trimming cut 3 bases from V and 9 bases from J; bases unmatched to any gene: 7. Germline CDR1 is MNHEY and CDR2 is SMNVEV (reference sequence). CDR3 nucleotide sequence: TGTGCCAGCAGTTTTCTTTCTAGCGGGAGCCGGGAGCTGTTTTTT. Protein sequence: CASSFLSSGSRELFF.